Each of the 11 T cell receptor beta chains below was sequenced from the same sample in a study of OX40 agonist ivuxolimab in advanced cancers. TCRdb keeps only in-frame clones here, not all; method: immunoSEQ multiplex PCR. The sample gives over 70,000 clones, approximately 78% of which show up once; about 5.7% is in the top ten. The specimen comprised CD4+ or CD8+ T cells sorted from blood, sampled in a trial of the OX40 agonist ivuxolimab. Receptor source: an adult with an advanced solid tumor such as melanoma, head and neck, liver or kidney cancer.

The chain is built from TRBV10-1 and TRBJ2-3; D not resolved. Germline CDR1 is WNHNN and CDR2 is SYGVQD (reference sequence). V lost 1 base and J lost 0, with 11 bases in between. This CDR3 has 16 residues. This CDR3 reads CASSEYRSGSTDTQYF. The CDR3 DNA reads as TGCGCCAGCAGTGAGTACCGCTCCGGGAGCACAGATACGCAGTATTTT.

CDR3 sequence: CASSYYREALNTEAFF. The CDR3 nucleotides are TGTGCCAGCAGTTACTACAGGGAAGCCTTGAACACTGAAGCTTTCTTT. V gene TRBV5-5 combines with J gene TRBJ1-1, with D perhaps matching TRBD1 (6 bases). The length of the CDR3 is 16 residues. The V and J ends lost 5 bases and 0 bases respectively, with 17 bases between them. Germline CDR1 reads SGHKS; CDR2 reads YYEKEE (reference sequence).

This chain joins TRBV15 and TRBJ2-3; 9 nucleotides line up with TRBD2. The CDR3 covers 16 residues. The ends lost 3 bases at V and 6 bases at J; junction bases unmatched: 10. Looked up from germline, CDR1 is LNHNV and CDR2 is YYDKDF (reference sequence). CDR3 region: CATSRTRAGGGDTQYF. Here the CDR3 DNA reads TGTGCCACCAGCAGGACTAGAGCGGGGGGAGGGGATACGCAGTATTTT.

By share, this clone ranks as medium-sized. The chain joins TRBV10-1 to TRBJ2-7; TRBD1 might be the D (6 bases). The length of the CDR3 is 13 residues. The germline V and J ends were trimmed by 6 bases and 7 bases, with 16 bases remaining between them. The germline V gene encodes CDR1 WNHNN and CDR2 SYGVQD (reference sequence). The CDR3 DNA follows: TGCGCCAGCAGCATACAGGGTAGAGGAGAGCAGTACTTC. Protein: CASSIQGRGEQYF.

The chain is built from TRBV19 and TRBJ2-1, with 9 bases fitting TRBD2. There are 14 residues in the CDR3. In germline, CDR1 is LNHDA, CDR2 SQIVND (reference sequence). The V gene end was trimmed by 6 bases and the J gene end by 9 bases; junction bases not matched to a gene: 9. In nucleotides, the CDR3 is TGTGCCAGTAGGTCTAGCGGGGACTCACTTGAGCAGTTCTTC. Translating gives CASRSSGDSLEQFF. Full variable domain (outside the CDR3, taken from reference TRBV19 and TRBJ2-1): DGGITQSPKYLFRKEGQNVTLSCEQNLNHDAMYWYRQDPGQGLRLIYYSQIVNDFQKGDIAEGYSVSREKKESFPLTVTSAQKNPTAFYLCASRSSGDSLEQFFGPGTRLTVL.

This chain joins TRBV5-1 and TRBJ2-5; D might be TRBD1 or TRBD2, each matching 5 bases. CDR1 SGHRS and CDR2 YFSETQ come from the germline V gene. V was pared by 3 bases and J by 2 bases, with 8 bases between. The CDR3 totals 13 residues. DNA for the CDR3: TGCGCCAGCAGCTCGGGACCTCAAGAGACCCAGTACTTC. Protein sequence: CASSSGPQETQYF.

V usage is TRBV11-2 and J usage is TRBJ2-7; unclear D gene. Germline V gene data show CDR1 as SGHAT and CDR2 as FQNNGV. There are 14 residues in the CDR3. Trimming removed 3 bases at V and 2 bases at J, with 11 bases between. CDR3 residues: CASSLGGLAYEQYF. As DNA, the CDR3 is TGTGCCAGCAGCTTGGGCGGTCTAGCCTACGAGCAGTACTTC. Based on the CDR3 plus reference TRBV11-2 and TRBJ2-7, the full variable domain is EAGVAQSPRYKIIEKRQSVAFWCNPISGHATLYWYQQILGQGPKLLIQFQNNGVVDDSQLPKDRFSAERLKGVDSTLKIQPAKLEDSAVYLCASSLGGLAYEQYFGPGTRLTVT.

The V call is TRBV7-2, the J call TRBJ2-7; weak D call: TRBD1 (6 bases). The CDR3 is 17 amino acids. V lost 5 bases and J lost 3, with 23 bases in between. Germline CDR1 reads SGHTA; CDR2 reads FQGNSA. CDR3 sequence: CASSLRSNRDTHYEQYF. The CDR3 nucleotides read TGTGCCAGCAGCCTTAGAAGTAATCGGGACACCCACTACGAGCAGTACTTC.

This rearrangement joins TRBV7-2 to TRBJ1-1, with D perhaps matching TRBD1 (5 bases). Germline loops: CDR1 SGHTA, CDR2 FQGNSA. This CDR3 has 14 amino acids. Trimming pared 1 base from V and 6 bases from J, leaving 12 bases between. CDR3 nucleotide sequence: TGTGCCAGCAGCTTAGTAGGGTTGGGGGCTGAAGCTTTCTTT. Its protein is CASSLVGLGAEAFF.

This clone was found a few times. The chain uses TRBV7-2 and TRBJ2-7; TRBD1 agrees at 7 bases. The trim removed 4 bases at V and 2 bases at J, leaving 8 bases unmatched. Germline CDR1 and CDR2: SGHTA and FQGNSA. This CDR3 is built from 15 residues. The DNA for the CDR3 is TGTGCCAGCAGCTCCTACGACAGGGCCCCCTACGAGCAGTACTTC. Translating gives CASSSYDRAPYEQYF.

About this clone: The same CDR3 arises from other DNA sequences in this sample as well. The V call is TRBV19, the J call TRBJ1-3; D not resolved. V lost 2 bases and J 0 bases, leaving 2 bases between the germline ends. The CDR3 totals 13 residues. Germline V gene sequence: CDR1 LNHDA, CDR2 SQIVND (reference sequence). The CDR3 DNA is TGTGCCAGTAGTATAAGCTCTGGAAACACCATATATTTT. Translating gives CASSISSGNTIYF.